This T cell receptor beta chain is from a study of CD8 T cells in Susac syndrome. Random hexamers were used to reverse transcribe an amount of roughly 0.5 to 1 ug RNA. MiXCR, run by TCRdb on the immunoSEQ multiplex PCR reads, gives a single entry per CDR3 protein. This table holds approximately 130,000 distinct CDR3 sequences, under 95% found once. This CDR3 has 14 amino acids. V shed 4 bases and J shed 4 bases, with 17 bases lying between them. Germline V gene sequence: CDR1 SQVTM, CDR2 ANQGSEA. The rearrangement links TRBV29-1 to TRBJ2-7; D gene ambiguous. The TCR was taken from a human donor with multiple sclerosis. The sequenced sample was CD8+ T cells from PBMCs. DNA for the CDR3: TGCAGCGTTGGTGGGCCAGACCAGAGTTACGAGCAGTACTTC. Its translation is CSVGGPDQSYEQYF.